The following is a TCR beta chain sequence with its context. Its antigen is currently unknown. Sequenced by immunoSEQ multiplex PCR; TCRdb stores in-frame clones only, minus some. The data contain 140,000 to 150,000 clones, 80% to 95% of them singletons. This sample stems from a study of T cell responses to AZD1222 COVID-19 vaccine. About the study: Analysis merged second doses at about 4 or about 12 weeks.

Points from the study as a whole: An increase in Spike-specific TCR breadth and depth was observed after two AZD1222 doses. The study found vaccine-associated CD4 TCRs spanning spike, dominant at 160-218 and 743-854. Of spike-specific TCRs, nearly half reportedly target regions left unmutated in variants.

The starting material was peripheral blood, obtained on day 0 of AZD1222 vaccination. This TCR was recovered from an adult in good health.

The chain's CDR3 is CASSQEEGSTDTQYF. CDR3 coding DNA: TGTGCCAGCAGCCAAGAAGAGGGAAGCACAGATACGCAGTATTTT. The chain combines TRBV3-1 (or the pseudogene TRBV3-2) with TRBJ2-3; tentative D call: TRBD2 (5 bases). V was cut by 0 bases and J by 0 bases, with 7 bases left in between. Germline CDR1 reads LGHDT; CDR2 reads YNNKEL (reference sequence). CDR3 length: 15 amino acids.